The source of this T cell receptor beta chain is a study of blood T cell repertoires in COVID-19. On the study more broadly: The samples span acute and convalescent COVID-19 from the United States, Italy and Spain.

Libraries were prepared by immunoSEQ multiplex PCR; TCRdb keeps only in-frame clonotypes and omits some of them. The sample yields 300,000 to 400,000 clones, around four fifths seen once. Only one count was recorded for this clone. The sequence was obtained from a man aged 25-45 years with active or convalescent COVID-19. Source material: peripheral blood.

DNA for the CDR3: TGTGCCTTCTCGGAGGGGGCTCAGCCCCAGCATTTT. This codes for CAFSEGAQPQHF. This rearrangement joins TRBV30 to TRBJ1-5; the match to TRBD1 covers 7 bases. Losses at the gene ends were 7 bases for V and 6 bases for J; bases not matched to a gene: 6. There are 12 residues in the CDR3. Germline CDR1 GTSNPN, CDR2 SVGIG (reference sequence).